This TCR beta chain came from a study of T cell responses to AZD1222 COVID-19 vaccine. The study, taken as a whole, reports: Close to half of spike-specific TCRs reportedly recognize unmutated variant regions.

Details on this clone: Its antigen remains unidentified.

Clones were read by immunoSEQ multiplex PCR, and TCRdb kept only the in-frame ones, dropping some. Of under 200,000 clones listed, approximately 90% are singletons. Germline CDR1 is MGHRA and CDR2 is YSYEKL. V shed 2 bases and J 5 bases; nucleotides not matched to a gene: 8. The CDR3 consists of 17 residues. This sequence originates from an adult in good health. V and J are TRBV4-1 and TRBJ2-1; 11 positions match TRBD2. The specimen comprised peripheral blood, sampled on day 0 of AZD1222 vaccination. The CDR3 sequence: CASSQPRLAGNDNEQFF. The CDR3 DNA sequence: TGCGCCAGCAGCCAACCCCGACTAGCGGGAAATGACAATGAGCAGTTCTTC.